This T cell receptor beta chain was obtained from a study of T cell responses to AZD1222 COVID-19 vaccine. General study results and limits: The study found vaccine-associated CD4 TCRs spanning spike, dominant at 160-218 and 743-854. In a largely white British group with more females than males, clonal diversity was possibly underestimated. Only after the peak T cell response were repertoires sampled.

The germline V gene has CDR1 GTSNPN and CDR2 SVGIG (reference sequence). V lost 1 base and J lost 13; bases outside the gene matches: 13. The CDR3 covers 16 residues. Sequencing was performed with immunoSEQ multiplex PCR; in TCRdb, only in-frame clones are kept and a portion is missing. The table shows about 97,000 clones, with nearly 90% occurring only once. Turning to this clone: Its target is unknown.

This chain connects TRBV30 to TRBJ1-6; TRBD1 agrees at 10 bases. This TCR came from an adult in good health. The sequences come from peripheral blood, collected on day 0 of AZD1222 vaccination. The CDR3 here is CAWSATADRGPPPLHF. CDR3 DNA: TGTGCCTGGAGTGCAACCGCAGACAGGGGGCCTCCCCCCCTCCACTTT. The entire variable domain, with the rest obtained from reference TRBV30 and TRBJ1-6, is as follows: SQTIHQWPATLVQPVGSPLSLECTVEGTSNPNLYWYRQAAGRGLQLLFYSVGIGQISSEVPQNLSASRPQDRQFILSSKKLLLSDSGFYLCAWSATADRGPPPLHFGNGTRLTVT.